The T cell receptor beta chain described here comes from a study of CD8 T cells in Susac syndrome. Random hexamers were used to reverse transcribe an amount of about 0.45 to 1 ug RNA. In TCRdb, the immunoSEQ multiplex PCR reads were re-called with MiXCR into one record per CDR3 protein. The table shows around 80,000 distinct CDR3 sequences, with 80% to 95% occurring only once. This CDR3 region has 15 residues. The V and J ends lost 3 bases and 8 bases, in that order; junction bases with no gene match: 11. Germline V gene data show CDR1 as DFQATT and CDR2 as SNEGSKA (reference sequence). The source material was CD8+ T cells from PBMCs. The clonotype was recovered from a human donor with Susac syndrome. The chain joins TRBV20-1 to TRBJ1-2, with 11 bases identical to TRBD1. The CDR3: CSAREGQGAFYGYTF. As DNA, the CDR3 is TGCAGTGCTAGGGAAGGACAGGGGGCGTTTTACGGCTACACCTTC.